This TCR beta chain was captured in a study of graft-versus-host responses after intestinal transplantation (dated by TCRdb to the early 2020s). With respect to the entire study: The transplants that recipients got were multivisceral, liver-intestinal, or isolated intestinal. Anti-thymocyte globulin induction was given to all recipients, followed by maintenance tacrolimus and steroids for approximately 3 years. Bulk TCR-beta CDR3 sequencing was used to track graft-versus-host and host-versus-graft alloreactive T cell clones in the graft, circulation and bone marrow after intestinal transplantation. Alloreactive clones were identified by sequencing pre-transplant mixed lymphocyte reaction products and comparing them with unstimulated pre-transplant donor and recipient T cells. Of the 20 to 25 intestinal transplant recipients enrolled in the cohort, one of whom was a retransplant, a few patients without pretransplant specimens were excluded. A peak of at least 4% donor T cells among recipient peripheral blood mononuclear cells was the definition used for donor T cell macrochimerism. Rather than going through the commercial service, samples from three later patients were sequenced in-house on an Illumina MiSeq and processed with MiXCR. Overall study outcomes, separate from this receptor: The relatively low number and heterogeneity of intestinal transplant patients limited the conclusions. Peak levels of circulating GvH clones were associated with declines in HvG clones early after transplant. GvH clones were detected in recipient bone marrow, and some of these GvH clones were observed earlier in ileal mucosa or blood, consistent with an intestinal mucosal origin. In the allografts of patients with donor T cell macrochimerism, GvH to HvG T cell clonal ratios were high.

Note on this clone: Its antigen is still unknown. The sample holds no much larger clone one base away, and base qualities are not on file.

Libraries were prepared through the immunoSEQ multiplex PCR assay. Adaptive Biotechnologies carried out high-throughput TCR-beta CDR3 sequencing of genomic DNA for most patients. The paper's processing steps were these. TCR sequencing data were retrieved from Adaptive's ImmunoSEQ software for 15 to 20 patients, whereas a few other patients were processed with MiXCR and VDJtools. CDR3 nucleotide sequences shared by donor and recipient were removed because the origin of these sequences could not be assigned. To be classed as alloreactive, a clone needed at least 2-fold expansion over unstimulated cells and a minimum CFSE-low frequency of 0.002% (template counts) or 0.001% (read counts). Clones were considered mappable if detected in sequenced pre-transplant spleen, lymph node, or MLR CFSE-low populations of the donor or recipient. Cumulative frequency of alloreactive clones was calculated as a percentage of all sequences weighted by copy number. The source is immuneACCESS, and TCRdb retained only in-frame sequences with V and J called. Part of the clones is not carried over; for the studies checked, unresolved V genes explain less than half of this, and the remainder is unexplained. V, J and clone size were drawn from that table, and D and trimming were deduced from the DNA. The sample includes about a thousand clones, with 95% observed a single time. The ten largest account for about 4% of the sample.

Trimming leaves V shorter by 5 bases and J shorter by 3 bases, with the junction holding 9 bases beyond the gene matches. Its CDR3 holds 16 amino acids, cysteine through phenylalanine. Only the CDR3 DNA stays, 48 bases, in frame from base 1. CDR1 and CDR2, per the germline V gene, are SGHNT and YENEEA. Blood samples were collected up to 4 times in the first month after transplant and then at least monthly when available. The receptor was derived from a human patient who received an intestinal transplant, so some T cells may come from the graft donor. The chain was built from TRBV11-3 and TRBJ2-3; TRBD2 lines up with 9 middle nucleotides. Sequencing was performed on PBMCs, taken 9 days after transplant. CDR3 reads: CASSPLAGGLTDTQYF. The sequence in DNA is TGTGCCAGCAGCCCTCTTGCGGGGGGGCTGACAGATACGCAGTATTTT.